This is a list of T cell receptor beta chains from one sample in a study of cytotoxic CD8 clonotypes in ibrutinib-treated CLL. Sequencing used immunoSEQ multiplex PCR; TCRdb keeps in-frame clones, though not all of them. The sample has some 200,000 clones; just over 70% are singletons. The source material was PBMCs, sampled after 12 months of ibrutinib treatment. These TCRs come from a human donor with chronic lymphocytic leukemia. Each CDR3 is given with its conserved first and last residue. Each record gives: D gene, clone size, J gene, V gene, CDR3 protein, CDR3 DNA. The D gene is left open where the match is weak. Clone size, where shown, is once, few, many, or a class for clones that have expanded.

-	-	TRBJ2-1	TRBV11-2	CASSLIQGGEQFF	TGTGCCAGCAGCTTAATACAGGGAGGTGAGCAGTTCTTC
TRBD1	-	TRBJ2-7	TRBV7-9	CASSPGDRGFEQYF	TGTGCCAGCAGCCCAGGGGACAGGGGGTTCGAGCAGTACTTC
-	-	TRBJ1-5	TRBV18	CASSPTFGQNQPQHF	TGTGCCAGCTCACCTACTTTCGGACAGAATCAGCCCCAGCATTTT
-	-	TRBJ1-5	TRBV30	CAWSVEGGQQPQHF	TGTGCCTGGAGTGTAGAGGGAGGGCAACAGCCCCAGCATTTT
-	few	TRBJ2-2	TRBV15	CATSRVTRLGEPTGELFF	TGTGCCACCAGCAGAGTAACAAGGTTGGGGGAACCCACCGGGGAGCTGTTTTTT
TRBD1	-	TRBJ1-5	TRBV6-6	CASSSQTGEQPQHF	TGTGCCAGCAGTTCCCAGACAGGGGAGCAGCCCCAGCATTTT
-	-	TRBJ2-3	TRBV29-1	CSVEVGGVNTDTQYF	TGCAGCGTTGAAGTGGGGGGTGTAAACACAGATACGCAGTATTTT
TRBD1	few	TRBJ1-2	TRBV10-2	CASSDRQGQYYGYTF	TGCGCCAGCAGTGACAGACAGGGGCAATACTATGGCTACACCTTC
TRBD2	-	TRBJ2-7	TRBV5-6	CASSLRLAGRREQYF	TGTGCCAGCAGCTTGAGACTAGCGGGACGACGGGAGCAGTACTTC
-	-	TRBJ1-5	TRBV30	CAWSTTQGRPHQPQHF	TGTGCCTGGAGTACCACCCAGGGCAGGCCCCATCAGCCCCAGCATTTT
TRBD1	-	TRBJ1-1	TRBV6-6	CASSRKGARSFF	TGTGCCAGCAGCCGTAAGGGGGCCCGGTCTTTCTTT
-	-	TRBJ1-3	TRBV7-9	CASSPGGVRGPGNTIYF	TGTGCCAGCAGCCCGGGGGGAGTCCGGGGGCCTGGAAACACCATATATTTT
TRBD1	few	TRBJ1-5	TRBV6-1	CASRQGAGQPQHF	TGTGCCAGCAGACAGGGGGCTGGCCAGCCCCAGCATTTT
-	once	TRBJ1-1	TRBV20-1	CSARGNAEAFF	TGCAGTGCTAGGGGCAATGCTGAAGCTTTCTTT
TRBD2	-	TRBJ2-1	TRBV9	CASSTGGGGYNEQFF	TGTGCCAGCAGCACTGGGGGGGGTGGCTACAATGAGCAGTTCTTC
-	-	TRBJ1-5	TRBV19	CASSIGGQPQHF	TGTGCCAGTAGTATAGGTGGACAGCCCCAGCATTTT
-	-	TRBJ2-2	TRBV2	CASIWDGNTGELFF	TGTGCCAGCATATGGGACGGGAACACCGGGGAGCTGTTTTTT
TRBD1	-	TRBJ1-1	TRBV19	CASSMARDRGPSTEAFF	TGTGCCAGTAGTATGGCCCGGGACAGGGGGCCGAGCACTGAAGCTTTCTTT